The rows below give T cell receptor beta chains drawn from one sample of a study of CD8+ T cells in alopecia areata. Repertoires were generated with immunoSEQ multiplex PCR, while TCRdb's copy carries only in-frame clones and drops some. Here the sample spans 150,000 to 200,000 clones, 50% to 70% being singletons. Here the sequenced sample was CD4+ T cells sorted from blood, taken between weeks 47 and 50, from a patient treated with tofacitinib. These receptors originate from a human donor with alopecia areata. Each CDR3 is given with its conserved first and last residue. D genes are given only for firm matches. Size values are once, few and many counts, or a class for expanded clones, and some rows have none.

TGCAGCGTCAACGAGGACAGGGGGGGACTTCAAGAGACCCAGTACTTC | CSVNEDRGGLQETQYF | TRBJ2-5 | TRBD1 | TRBV29-1 | .
TGTGCCAGCAGCGTACAGGCGGGGGCGGCAGATACGCAGTATTTT | CASSVQAGAADTQYF | TRBJ2-3 | . | TRBV9 | .
TGTGCCAGCTGGGGACAGGGGAAGAACGAGCAGTACTTC | CASWGQGKNEQYF | TRBJ2-7 | TRBD1 | TRBV2 | .
TGTGCCACCAGCACCCCCGGGACAAGCTATGGCTACACCTTC | CATSTPGTSYGYTF | TRBJ1-2 | . | TRBV15 | .
TGTGCCAGCAGCCCGAGACCGACAGATACGCAGTATTTT | CASSPRPTDTQYF | TRBJ2-3 | . | TRBV5-6 | .
TGTGCCAGCAGCCAGGGGCCGAATTCACCCCTCCACTTT | CASSQGPNSPLHF | TRBJ1-6 | . | TRBV7-9 | .
TGTGCCAGCAGCAGACAGGGGGTAACAGATACGCAGTATTTT | CASSRQGVTDTQYF | TRBJ2-3 | TRBD1 | TRBV7-2 | .
TGTGCCAGCAGCCAAGATCGGTGGGAGACCCAGTACTTC | CASSQDRWETQYF | TRBJ2-5 | . | TRBV14 | .
TGCGCCAGCAGCCAATCAGGGGCAACTAATGAAAAACTGTTTTTT | CASSQSGATNEKLFF | TRBJ1-4 | . | TRBV4-1 | once
TGCAGCGTTGCCCGTCGAGGGAACACCGGGGAGCTGTTTTTT | CSVARRGNTGELFF | TRBJ2-2 | . | TRBV29-1 | .
TGTGCCAGCAGCCCCGGTGAGACCCAGTACTTC | CASSPGETQYF | TRBJ2-5 | . | TRBV6-5 | few
TGTGCCTGGAGTAACGGAGGCTACGAGCAGTACTTC | CAWSNGGYEQYF | TRBJ2-7 | . | TRBV30 | few
TGTGCCAGCTCACCAGGGACAGGCCACTACGAGCAGTACTTC | CASSPGTGHYEQYF | TRBJ2-7 | TRBD1 | TRBV18 | .
TGTGCCTGGAGTGTACGTTTGGGGGATACGCAGTATTTT | CAWSVRLGDTQYF | TRBJ2-3 | . | TRBV30 | few
TGTGCCAGCAATGCACCGGATCTCGGAGGCTACACCTTC | CASNAPDLGGYTF | TRBJ1-2 | . | TRBV6-5 | once
TGCAGCGTCTTGGTGTCCCTTCAGGGCACTGAAGCTTTCTTT | CSVLVSLQGTEAFF | TRBJ1-1 | . | TRBV29-1 | .
TGCAGCGTGGCCTTGCGGTTGAACACTGAAGCTTTCTTT | CSVALRLNTEAFF | TRBJ1-1 | . | TRBV29-1 | .
TGCGCCAGCAGCTTGTTTAAGGAGATGGGGCAGTATTTT | CASSLFKEMGQYF | TRBJ2-3 | . | TRBV5-1 | few
TGTGCCAGCAGCGTCAGGGGGTCTGGGGCCAACGTCCTGACTTTC | CASSVRGSGANVLTF | TRBJ2-6 | TRBD1 | TRBV7-2 | .
TGCAGCGTTGAAAGCTCGGCAGGGGGAAGGACTGAAGCTTTCTTT | CSVESSAGGRTEAFF | TRBJ1-1 | TRBD1 | TRBV29-1 | .
TGTGCCAGCAGCTTGGTGCGGGGGGTCACAGATACGCAGTATTTT | CASSLVRGVTDTQYF | TRBJ2-3 | TRBD2 | TRBV5-6 | few
TGCAGCGCCGACAGGGGGCATGGCTACACCTTC | CSADRGHGYTF | TRBJ1-2 | TRBD1 | TRBV29-1 | .
TGCAGCGTTGGTGCAGGGGAGAACTATGGCTACACCTTC | CSVGAGENYGYTF | TRBJ1-2 | . | TRBV29-1 | .
TGTGCCAGCACCCCACCTCAACGGGATCAGCCCCAGCATTTT | CASTPPQRDQPQHF | TRBJ1-5 | . | TRBV28 | .
TGCGCCAGCAGCTTGGTCCCGGGACAGGGGGAAAGTTTAGGCTCTGGGGCCAACGTCCTGACTTTC | CASSLVPGQGESLGSGANVLTF | TRBJ2-6 | TRBD1 | TRBV5-1 | few
TGCGCCAGCAGCCTACCAAGGACAGGGACCGGGGAGCTGTTTTTT | CASSLPRTGTGELFF | TRBJ2-2 | TRBD1 | TRBV4-1 | .
TGCAGCGTTCCCCTCGGACAGGGGCCTTCCTATGGCTACACCTTC | CSVPLGQGPSYGYTF | TRBJ1-2 | TRBD1 | TRBV29-1 | .
TGCAGCGTTTCACCCGGGACATGGGATGGCGAGCAGTACTTC | CSVSPGTWDGEQYF | TRBJ2-7 | . | TRBV29-1 | .
TGTGCCAGCAGCCCCCGGGTAGGGGGCCCCGTGGGGTCCTACGAGCAGTACTTC | CASSPRVGGPVGSYEQYF | TRBJ2-7 | TRBD1 | TRBV11-2 | .
TGCGCCAGCAGCCAAGAGGCTAGCGGGGGGCCAGATACGCAGTATTTT | CASSQEASGGPDTQYF | TRBJ2-3 | TRBD2 | TRBV4-3 | .
TGCGCCAGCAGCCAAGTTTCGAACGTAGGATTTTATGGCTACACCTTC | CASSQVSNVGFYGYTF | TRBJ1-2 | . | TRBV4-3 | .
TGTGCCAGCAGCGTAGGTACAGGACCAAATTCACCCCTCCACTTT | CASSVGTGPNSPLHF | TRBJ1-6 | . | TRBV9 | .
TGTGCCAGCAGCTTAAGGGGAGCGATCTCACCCCTCCACTTT | CASSLRGAISPLHF | TRBJ1-6 | . | TRBV7-3 | .
TGTGCCTGGGCAGGGACAGCCAAACAAGAGACCCAGTACTTC | CAWAGTAKQETQYF | TRBJ2-5 | TRBD1 | TRBV30 | .
TGTGCCAGCAGCCAGCGCCGAGACAATGAGCAGTTCTTC | CASSQRRDNEQFF | TRBJ2-1 | . | TRBV7-7 | .
TGTGCCAGTGGACTCTCCTACGAGCAGTACTTC | CASGLSYEQYF | TRBJ2-7 | . | TRBV19 | .
TGTGCCTGGAGTCCCTCCTGGGAAAAACTGTTTTTT | CAWSPSWEKLFF | TRBJ1-4 | . | TRBV30 | .
TGTGCCAGCAGCTCCACAGGGTATGGCTACACCTTC | CASSSTGYGYTF | TRBJ1-2 | . | TRBV7-2 | few
TGTGCCAGCAGTGGCCTAGCGGGGGGCACCGGGGAGCTGTTTTTT | CASSGLAGGTGELFF | TRBJ2-2 | TRBD2 | TRBV25-1 | .
TGTGCCAGCAGTCCCCAGCGTCGACTAGCGGGAGGGGAGACCCAGTACTTC | CASSPQRRLAGGETQYF | TRBJ2-5 | TRBD2 | TRBV27 | .
TGCGCCAGCAGCTTGGTACTAAATGAGCAGTTCTTC | CASSLVLNEQFF | TRBJ2-1 | . | TRBV5-1 | .
TGTGCCAGCAGGGGGCGCAATCAGCCCCAGCATTTT | CASRGRNQPQHF | TRBJ1-5 | . | TRBV2 | .
TGTGCCTGGGGTTCGGGACCCCTGGCAGCTTTCTTT | CAWGSGPLAAFF | TRBJ1-1 | . | TRBV30 | once
TGCGCCAGCAGCTTCTTTGGGGGACCCTCTCAGCCCCAGCATTTT | CASSFFGGPSQPQHF | TRBJ1-5 | . | TRBV5-1 | .
TGCAGCGTTGGACAGTCCTACGAGCAGTACTTC | CSVGQSYEQYF | TRBJ2-7 | . | TRBV29-1 | .
TGTGCCAGCAGCTTAGCAATGGCGGGATCCTACGAGCAGTACTTC | CASSLAMAGSYEQYF | TRBJ2-7 | . | TRBV7-8 | few
TGCAGCGTTAGGACAGGGAATATGGAGACCCAGTACTTC | CSVRTGNMETQYF | TRBJ2-5 | TRBD1 | TRBV29-1 | .
TGTGCCAGCAGCTCACGGCTAGCGGGGGGCACAGATACGCAGTATTTT | CASSSRLAGGTDTQYF | TRBJ2-3 | TRBD2 | TRBV7-2 | .
TGTGCCACAACAGGGGGCTCGTACAATGAGCAGTTCTTC | CATTGGSYNEQFF | TRBJ2-1 | TRBD1 | TRBV10-3 | .
TGCGCCAGCAGCTTGGATGGCTACAGGGGCGGCACTGAAGCTTTCTTT | CASSLDGYRGGTEAFF | TRBJ1-1 | TRBD1 | TRBV5-1 | .
TGCAGCGTGGCCCGCGGACAAAGCACTGAAGCTTTCTTT | CSVARGQSTEAFF | TRBJ1-1 | . | TRBV29-1 | .
TGTGCCAGCAGTATTCTAGCGGGGGGCGACAATGAGCAGTTCTTC | CASSILAGGDNEQFF | TRBJ2-1 | TRBD2 | TRBV11-2 | .
TGTGCCAGCAGCTTAACCCCGAGGGGGATGCGTGGCAATGAGCAGTTCTTC | CASSLTPRGMRGNEQFF | TRBJ2-1 | . | TRBV7-3 | .
TGCAGCGTTGAATTAAGGGACAGGGTCACTGAAGCTTTCTTT | CSVELRDRVTEAFF | TRBJ1-1 | TRBD1 | TRBV29-1 | .
TGCGCCAGCAGCCACCTGGGACAGGGGGACTACGAGCAGTACTTC | CASSHLGQGDYEQYF | TRBJ2-7 | TRBD1 | TRBV4-3 | .
TGCAGCGTGGATCAGGGGAGGTTATTCGGTGGCAATGAGCAGTTCTTC | CSVDQGRLFGGNEQFF | TRBJ2-1 | . | TRBV29-1 | few
TGTGCCTGGAGTGGAGACACGAATTCACCCCTCCACTTT | CAWSGDTNSPLHF | TRBJ1-6 | . | TRBV30 | .
TGTGCCAGCAGCCAGTTCAGTCGGTCTGAAGCTTTCTTT | CASSQFSRSEAFF | TRBJ1-1 | . | TRBV14 | .